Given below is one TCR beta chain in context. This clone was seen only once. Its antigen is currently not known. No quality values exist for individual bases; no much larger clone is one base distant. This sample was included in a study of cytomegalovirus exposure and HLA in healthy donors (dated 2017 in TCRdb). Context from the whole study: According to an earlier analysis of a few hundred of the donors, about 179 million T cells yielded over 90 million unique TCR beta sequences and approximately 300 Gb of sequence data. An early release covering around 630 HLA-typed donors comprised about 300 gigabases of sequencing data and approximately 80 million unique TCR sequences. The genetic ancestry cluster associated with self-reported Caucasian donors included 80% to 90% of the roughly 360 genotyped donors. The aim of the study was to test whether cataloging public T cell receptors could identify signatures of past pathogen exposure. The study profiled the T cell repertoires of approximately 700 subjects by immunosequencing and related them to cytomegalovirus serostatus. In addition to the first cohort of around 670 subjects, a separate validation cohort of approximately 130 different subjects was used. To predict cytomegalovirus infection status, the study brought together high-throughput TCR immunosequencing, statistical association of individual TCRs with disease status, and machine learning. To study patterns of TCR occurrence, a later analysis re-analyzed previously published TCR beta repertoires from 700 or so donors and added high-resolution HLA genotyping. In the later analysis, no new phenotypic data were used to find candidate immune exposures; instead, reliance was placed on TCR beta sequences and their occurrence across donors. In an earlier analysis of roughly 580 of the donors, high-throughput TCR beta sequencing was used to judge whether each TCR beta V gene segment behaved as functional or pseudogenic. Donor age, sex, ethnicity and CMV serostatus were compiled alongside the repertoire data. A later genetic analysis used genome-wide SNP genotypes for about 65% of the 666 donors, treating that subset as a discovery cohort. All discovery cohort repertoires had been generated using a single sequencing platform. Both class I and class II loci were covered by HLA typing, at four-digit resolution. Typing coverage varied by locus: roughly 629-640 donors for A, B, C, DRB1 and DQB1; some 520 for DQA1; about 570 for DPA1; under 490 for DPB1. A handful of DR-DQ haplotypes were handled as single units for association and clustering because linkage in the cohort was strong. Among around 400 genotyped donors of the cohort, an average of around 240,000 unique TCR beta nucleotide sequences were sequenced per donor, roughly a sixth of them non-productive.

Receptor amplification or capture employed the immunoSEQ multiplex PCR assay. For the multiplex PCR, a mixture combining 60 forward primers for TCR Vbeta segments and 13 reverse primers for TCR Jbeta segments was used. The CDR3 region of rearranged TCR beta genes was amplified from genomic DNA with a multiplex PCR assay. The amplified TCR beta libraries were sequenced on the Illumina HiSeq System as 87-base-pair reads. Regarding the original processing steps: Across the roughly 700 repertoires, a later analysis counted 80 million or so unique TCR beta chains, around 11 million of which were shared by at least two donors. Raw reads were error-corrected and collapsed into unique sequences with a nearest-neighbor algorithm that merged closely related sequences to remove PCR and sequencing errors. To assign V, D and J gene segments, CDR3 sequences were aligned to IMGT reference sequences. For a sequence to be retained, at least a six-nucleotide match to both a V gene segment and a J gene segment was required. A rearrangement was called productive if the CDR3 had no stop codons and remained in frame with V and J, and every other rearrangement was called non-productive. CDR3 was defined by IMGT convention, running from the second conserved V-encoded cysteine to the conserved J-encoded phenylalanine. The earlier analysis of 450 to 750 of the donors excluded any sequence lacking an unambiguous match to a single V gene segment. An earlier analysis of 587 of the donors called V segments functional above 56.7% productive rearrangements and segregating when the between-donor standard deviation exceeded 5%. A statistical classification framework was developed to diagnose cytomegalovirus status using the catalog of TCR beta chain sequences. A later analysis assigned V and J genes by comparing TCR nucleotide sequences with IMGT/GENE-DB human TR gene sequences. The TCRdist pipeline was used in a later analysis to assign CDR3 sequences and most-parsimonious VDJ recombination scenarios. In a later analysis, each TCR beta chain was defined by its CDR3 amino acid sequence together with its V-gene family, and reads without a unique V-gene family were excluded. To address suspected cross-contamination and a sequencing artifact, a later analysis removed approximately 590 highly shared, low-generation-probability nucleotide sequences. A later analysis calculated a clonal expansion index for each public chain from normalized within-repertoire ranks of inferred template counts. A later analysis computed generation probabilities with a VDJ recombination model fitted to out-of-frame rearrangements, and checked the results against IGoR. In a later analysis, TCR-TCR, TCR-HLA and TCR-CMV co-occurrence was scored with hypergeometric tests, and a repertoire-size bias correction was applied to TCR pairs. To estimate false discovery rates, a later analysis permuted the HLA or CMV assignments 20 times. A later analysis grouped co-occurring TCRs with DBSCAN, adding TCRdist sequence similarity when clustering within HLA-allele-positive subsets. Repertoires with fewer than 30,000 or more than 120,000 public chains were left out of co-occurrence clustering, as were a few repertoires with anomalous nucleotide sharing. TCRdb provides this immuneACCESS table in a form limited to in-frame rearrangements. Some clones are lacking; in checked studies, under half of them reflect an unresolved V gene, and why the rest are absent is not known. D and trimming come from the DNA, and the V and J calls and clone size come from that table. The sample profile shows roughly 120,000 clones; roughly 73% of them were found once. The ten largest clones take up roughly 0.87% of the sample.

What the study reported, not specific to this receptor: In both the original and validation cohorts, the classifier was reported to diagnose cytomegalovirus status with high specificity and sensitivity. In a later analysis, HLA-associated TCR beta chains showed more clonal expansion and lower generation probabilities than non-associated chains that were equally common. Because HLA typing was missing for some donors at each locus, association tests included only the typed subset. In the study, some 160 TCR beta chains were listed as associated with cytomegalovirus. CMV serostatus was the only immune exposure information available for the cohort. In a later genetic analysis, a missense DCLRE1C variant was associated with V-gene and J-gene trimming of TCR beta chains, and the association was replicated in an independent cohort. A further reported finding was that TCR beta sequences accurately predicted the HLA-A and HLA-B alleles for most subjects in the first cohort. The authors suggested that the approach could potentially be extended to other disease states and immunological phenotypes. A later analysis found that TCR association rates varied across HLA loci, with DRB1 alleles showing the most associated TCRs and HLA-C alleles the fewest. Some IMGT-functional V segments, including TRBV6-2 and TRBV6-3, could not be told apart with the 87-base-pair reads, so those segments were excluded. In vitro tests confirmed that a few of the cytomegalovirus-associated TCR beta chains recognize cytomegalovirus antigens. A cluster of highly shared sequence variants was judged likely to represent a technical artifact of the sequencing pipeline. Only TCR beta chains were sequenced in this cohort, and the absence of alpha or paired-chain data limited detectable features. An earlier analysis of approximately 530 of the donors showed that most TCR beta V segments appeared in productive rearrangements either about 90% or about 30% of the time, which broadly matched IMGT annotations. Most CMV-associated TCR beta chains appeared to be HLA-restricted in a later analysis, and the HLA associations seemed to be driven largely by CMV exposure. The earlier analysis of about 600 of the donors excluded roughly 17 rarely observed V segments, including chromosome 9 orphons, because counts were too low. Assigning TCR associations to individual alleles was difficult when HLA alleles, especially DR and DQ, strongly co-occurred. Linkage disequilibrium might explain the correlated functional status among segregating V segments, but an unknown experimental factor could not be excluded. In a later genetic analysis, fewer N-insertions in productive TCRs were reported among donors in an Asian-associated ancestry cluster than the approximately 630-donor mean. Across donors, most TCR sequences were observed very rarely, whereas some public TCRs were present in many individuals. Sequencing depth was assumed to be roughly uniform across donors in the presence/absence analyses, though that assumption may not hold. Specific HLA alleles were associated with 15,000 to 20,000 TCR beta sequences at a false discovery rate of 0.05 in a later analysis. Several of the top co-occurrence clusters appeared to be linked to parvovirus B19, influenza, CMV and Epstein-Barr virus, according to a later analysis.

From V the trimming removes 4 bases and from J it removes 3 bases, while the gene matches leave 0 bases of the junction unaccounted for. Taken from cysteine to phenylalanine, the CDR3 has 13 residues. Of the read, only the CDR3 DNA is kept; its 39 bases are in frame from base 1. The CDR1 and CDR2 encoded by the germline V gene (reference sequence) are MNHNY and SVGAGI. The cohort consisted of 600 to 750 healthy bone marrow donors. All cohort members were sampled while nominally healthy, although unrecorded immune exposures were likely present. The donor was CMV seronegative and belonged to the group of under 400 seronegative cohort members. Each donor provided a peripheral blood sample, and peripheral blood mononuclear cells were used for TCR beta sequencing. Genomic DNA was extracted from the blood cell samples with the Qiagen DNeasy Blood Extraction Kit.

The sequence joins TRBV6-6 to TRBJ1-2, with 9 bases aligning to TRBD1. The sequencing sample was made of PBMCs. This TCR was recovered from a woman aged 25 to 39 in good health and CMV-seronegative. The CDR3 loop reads CASSWDRDYGYTF. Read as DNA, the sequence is TGTGCCAGCAGTTGGGACAGGGACTATGGCTACACCTTC.